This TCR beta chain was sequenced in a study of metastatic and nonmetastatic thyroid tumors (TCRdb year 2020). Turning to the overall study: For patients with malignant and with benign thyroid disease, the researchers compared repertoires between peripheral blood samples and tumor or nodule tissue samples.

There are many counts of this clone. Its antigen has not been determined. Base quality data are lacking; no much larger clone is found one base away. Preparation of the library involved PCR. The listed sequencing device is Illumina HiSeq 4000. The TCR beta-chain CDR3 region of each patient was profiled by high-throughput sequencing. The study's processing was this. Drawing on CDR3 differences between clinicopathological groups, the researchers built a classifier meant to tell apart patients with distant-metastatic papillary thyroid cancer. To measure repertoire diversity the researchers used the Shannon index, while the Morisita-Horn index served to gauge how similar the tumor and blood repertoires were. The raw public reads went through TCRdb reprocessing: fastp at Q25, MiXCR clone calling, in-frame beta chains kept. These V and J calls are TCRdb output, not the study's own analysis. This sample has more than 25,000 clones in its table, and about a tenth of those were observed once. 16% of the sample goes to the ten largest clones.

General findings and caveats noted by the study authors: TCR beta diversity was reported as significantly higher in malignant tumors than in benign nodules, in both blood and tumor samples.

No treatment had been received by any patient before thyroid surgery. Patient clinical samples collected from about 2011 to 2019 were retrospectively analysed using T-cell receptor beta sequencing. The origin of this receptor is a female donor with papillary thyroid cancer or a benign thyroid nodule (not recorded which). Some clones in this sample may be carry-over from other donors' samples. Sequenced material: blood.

The CDR3 protein sequence reads: CASSLMGTLQETQYF. DNA sequence: TGTGCCAGCAGCCTAATGGGGACTCTCCAAGAGACCCAGTACTTC. The sequence links TRBV7-9 to TRBJ2-5; TRBD2 is perhaps the D gene, given 6 matching bases. V was cut back by 5 bases and J by 1 base, leaving a gap of 14 bases between them. CDR1 SEHNR and CDR2 FQNEAQ were looked up in the germline V gene (reference sequence). CDR3 length: 15 amino acids, cysteine to phenylalanine. CDR3 DNA only is kept here, 45 bases in frame from base 1.